A selection of T cell receptor beta chains follows, all from one sample in a study of cytomegalovirus exposure and HLA in healthy donors. Measured with immunoSEQ multiplex PCR; TCRdb has only the in-frame clones, and not every one. The top ten hold 5.5% to 7.5% of the sample, which has 100,000 to 150,000 clones, about 74% seen once. Sequenced material: PBMCs. The source is a woman aged 45-60 years in good health and CMV-seropositive. Both conserved end residues are part of each CDR3. The D gene is left open where the match is weak. Only part of the rows carry a size: once, few, many, or a class if the clone is expanded.

d_call | j_call | v_call | clone_size | cdr3_aa | cdr3_nt
- | TRBJ1-2 | TRBV7-2 | - | CASSIRSLEHGYTF | TGTGCCAGCAGCATCCGATCCCTGGAGCACGGCTACACCTTC
TRBD1 | TRBJ1-1 | TRBV18 | once | CASSPNTGDTEAFF | TGTGCCAGCTCACCAAATACAGGGGATACTGAAGCTTTCTTT
TRBD1 | TRBJ2-7 | TRBV27 | - | CASSRTGPVYEQYF | TGTGCCAGCAGCCGGACAGGGCCGGTCTACGAGCAGTACTTC
TRBD2 | TRBJ2-1 | TRBV5-1 | - | CASSPIGGGQLENYNEQFF | TGCGCCAGCAGCCCCATCGGGGGGGGGCAGCTGGAAAACTACAATGAGCAGTTCTTC
- | TRBJ1-5 | TRBV11-3 | - | CASSSLRQPQHF | TGTGCCAGCAGCTCCCTTCGGCAGCCCCAGCATTTT
- | TRBJ1-6 | TRBV6-5 | - | CASSPTVGGNSPLHF | TGTGCCAGCAGCCCAACAGTCGGGGGTAATTCACCCCTCCACTTT
- | TRBJ2-3 | TRBV6-5 | - | CASRETDTQYF | TGTGCCAGCAGAGAGACAGATACGCAGTATTTT
- | TRBJ1-5 | TRBV30 | few | CAWDKGVNQPQHF | TGTGCCTGGGACAAGGGGGTCAATCAGCCCCAGCATTTT
TRBD1 | TRBJ2-7 | TRBV2 | - | CASSRTGGYEQYF | TGTGCCAGCAGCAGGACAGGGGGCTACGAGCAGTACTTC
- | TRBJ1-2 | TRBV7-2 | - | CASSLRGYYGYTF | TGTGCCAGCAGCTTGAGGGGGTACTATGGCTACACCTTC
TRBD1 | TRBJ2-7 | TRBV10-3 | - | CAITGTVNSYEQYF | TGTGCCATAACCGGGACAGTGAATTCCTACGAGCAGTACTTC
- | TRBJ1-2 | TRBV11-2 | - | CASTTTDDYGYTF | TGTGCCAGCACCACGACAGATGACTATGGCTACACCTTC
TRBD1 | TRBJ1-2 | TRBV2 | - | CASSPGTANYGYTF | TGTGCCAGCAGTCCCGGGACAGCAAACTATGGCTACACCTTC
TRBD2 | TRBJ2-1 | TRBV6-5 | - | CASSYGGLAHHEQFF | TGTGCCAGCAGTTACGGGGGACTAGCGCACCATGAGCAGTTCTTC
TRBD2 | TRBJ2-5 | TRBV6-1 | - | CASGGGLAGETQYF | TGTGCCAGCGGAGGGGGACTAGCGGGAGAGACCCAGTACTTC
- | TRBJ1-6 | TRBV11-2 | - | CASSAGFGSPLHF | TGTGCCAGCAGCGCCGGGTTCGGATCACCCCTCCACTTT
TRBD1 | TRBJ2-1 | TRBV6-6 | few | CASSAPGGNEQFF | TGTGCCAGCAGTGCCCCAGGGGGCAATGAGCAGTTCTTC
- | TRBJ1-1 | TRBV4-3 | few | CASSQVGANTEAFF | TGCGCCAGCAGCCAAGTTGGAGCGAACACTGAAGCTTTCTTT
- | TRBJ2-3 | TRBV7-8 | - | CASSLRALTDTQYF | TGTGCCAGCAGCCTCAGGGCGCTCACAGATACGCAGTATTTT
TRBD2 | TRBJ2-1 | TRBV27 | - | CASSLRVLAGSGNEQFF | TGTGCCAGCAGTTTACGCGTACTAGCGGGGTCAGGGAATGAGCAGTTCTTC
- | TRBJ2-1 | TRBV18 | - | CASSLNEQFF | TGTGCCAGCTCGCTAAATGAGCAGTTCTTC
- | TRBJ2-3 | TRBV15 | - | CATSSAGSPTDTQYF | TGTGCCACCAGCAGCGCCGGGTCCCCCACAGATACGCAGTATTTT
- | TRBJ2-7 | TRBV6-1 | - | CASRPGTYYEQYF | TGTGCCAGCAGGCCAGGGACATACTACGAGCAGTACTTC
TRBD1 | TRBJ1-3 | TRBV4-1 | - | CASSQGETGAYTIYF | TGCGCCAGCAGCCAAGGGGAGACAGGGGCTTACACCATATATTTT
- | TRBJ2-7 | TRBV6-5 | - | CASSYSGVTYEQYF | TGTGCCAGCAGTTACTCAGGGGTTACCTACGAGCAGTACTTC
- | TRBJ2-3 | TRBV7-9 | few | CASSLSGGAGPDTQYF | TGTGCCAGCAGCTTATCAGGCGGGGCCGGCCCAGATACGCAGTATTTT
TRBD1 | TRBJ1-5 | TRBV19 | - | CASGRTGGNQPQHF | TGTGCCAGTGGGAGGACAGGGGGAAATCAGCCCCAGCATTTT
- | TRBJ2-3 | TRBV23-1 | - | CASSQVWRTDTQYF | TGCGCCAGCAGTCAAGTGTGGCGGACAGATACGCAGTATTTT
TRBD1 | TRBJ2-6 | TRBV4-1 | - | CASSQDNPRQGVPGANVLTF | TGCGCCAGCAGCCAAGATAACCCCCGCCAGGGGGTCCCTGGGGCCAACGTCCTGACTTTC
- | TRBJ1-1 | TRBV18 | few | CASSPRGREAFF | TGTGCCAGCTCACCGCGAGGGCGTGAAGCTTTCTTT
- | TRBJ2-1 | TRBV15 | - | CATSERYPGGYEQFF | TGTGCCACCAGCGAGAGATACCCTGGGGGGTATGAGCAGTTCTTC
TRBD1 | TRBJ2-7 | TRBV5-4 | - | CASSPGTGGYEQYF | TGTGCCAGCAGCCCAGGGACAGGGGGCTACGAGCAGTACTTC
- | TRBJ2-2 | TRBV11-3 | - | CASSKEGGNTGELFF | TGTGCCAGCAGCAAGGAAGGGGGTAACACCGGGGAGCTGTTTTTT
- | TRBJ2-6 | TRBV11-2 | - | CASTDKSFWGANVLTF | TGTGCCAGCACCGACAAGAGCTTCTGGGGGGCCAACGTCCTGACTTTC